The rows below give T cell receptor beta chains drawn from one sample of a study of blood T cell repertoires in COVID-19. TCRdb keeps only in-frame clones here, not all; method: immunoSEQ multiplex PCR. Of under 100,000 clones in the sample, under 90% were seen once. The sample taken for sequencing was peripheral blood. The origin of the receptors is a woman aged 40 to 49 with active or convalescent COVID-19. The CDR3 runs from the conserved cysteine through the conserved F or W. D genes are given only for firm matches. The listing skips clone size in some rows; elsewhere it reads once, few, many or a size class.

cdr3_aa cdr3_nt d_call j_call v_call clone_size
CASSLDRGREQYF TGTGCCAGCAGCTTAGACAGGGGGCGCGAGCAGTACTTC TRBD1 TRBJ2-7 TRBV11-1 -
CATSKRDLGSGNTIYF TGTGCCACCAGCAAACGGGACTTAGGCTCTGGAAACACCATATATTTT - TRBJ1-3 TRBV15 -
CASSLGIPRGRNQPQHF TGTGCCAGCAGCTTAGGGATCCCTAGGGGGAGAAATCAGCCCCAGCATTTT - TRBJ1-5 TRBV7-2 -
CASSPRPGRDTGELFF TGTGCCAGCAGCCCCCGACCTGGGAGGGACACCGGGGAGCTGTTTTTT TRBD2 TRBJ2-2 TRBV7-9 -
CASSETGLAGEKVYNEQFF TGTGCCAGCAGTGAGACGGGACTAGCGGGAGAAAAAGTCTACAATGAGCAGTTCTTC TRBD2 TRBJ2-1 TRBV6-1 -
CSVYKLGGPAYNEQFF TGCAGCGTTTATAAGTTAGGGGGACCGGCGTACAATGAGCAGTTCTTC - TRBJ2-1 TRBV29-1 few
CAISETSGTYEQYF TGTGCCATCAGTGAGACTAGCGGAACCTACGAGCAGTACTTC TRBD2 TRBJ2-7 TRBV10-3 -
CSVAQGATNEKLFF TGCAGCGTTGCCCAGGGGGCAACTAATGAAAAACTGTTTTTT TRBD1 TRBJ1-4 TRBV29-1 -
CASSPYDMGAAGELFF TGTGCCAGCAGCCCCTATGACATGGGGGCTGCCGGGGAGCTGTTTTTT - TRBJ2-2 TRBV9 -
CATSEDILTGELFF TGTGCCACCAGTGAGGACATCCTCACCGGGGAGCTGTTTTTT - TRBJ2-2 TRBV15 -
CASTQGGSGNTIYF TGTGCCAGCACCCAAGGGGGCTCTGGAAACACCATATATTTT - TRBJ1-3 TRBV25-1 -
CASSLVSETNSPLHF TGTGCCAGCAGCTTAGTATCAGAAACCAATTCACCCCTCCACTTT - TRBJ1-6 TRBV7-2 -
CASSQASTTGELFF TGCGCCAGCAGCCAAGCGTCTACCACCGGGGAGCTGTTTTTT - TRBJ2-2 TRBV4-3 -
CASSSTGRDRGLAKNIQYF TGTGCCAGCAGCTCCACCGGGAGGGACAGGGGCCTTGCCAAAAACATTCAGTACTTC TRBD1 TRBJ2-4 TRBV5-6 -
CASSESEYYGYTF TGCGCCAGCAGTGAGTCGGAGTACTATGGCTACACCTTC - TRBJ1-2 TRBV10-2 few
CASSLGGVWNSPLHF TGTGCCAGCAGCTTAGGCGGGGTCTGGAATTCACCCCTCCACTTT - TRBJ1-6 TRBV13 -
CASSLLAGLGSDTQYF TGTGCCAGCAGTTTGTTAGCGGGTCTCGGCAGTGATACGCAGTATTTT TRBD2 TRBJ2-3 TRBV27 -
CASSADRGNEKLFF TGTGCCAGCTCAGCCGACAGGGGGAATGAAAAACTGTTTTTT TRBD1 TRBJ1-4 TRBV18 -
CASSPRQGTYEQYF TGTGCCAGCTCACCACGACAGGGAACCTACGAGCAGTACTTC TRBD1 TRBJ2-7 TRBV18 medium-sized
CATSSESGNEQFF TGTGCCACCAGCAGCGAAAGCGGGAATGAGCAGTTCTTC - TRBJ2-1 TRBV15 -
CASSPTGANPNSPLHF TGTGCCAGCAGCCCTACAGGGGCGAACCCTAATTCACCCCTCCACTTT TRBD1 TRBJ1-6 TRBV7-2 few
CASSPGLAGVSYNEQFF TGTGCCAGCAGCCCGGGACTAGCGGGAGTATCCTACAATGAGCAGTTCTTC TRBD2 TRBJ2-1 TRBV4-2 -
CAWSVQGYSYTF TGTGCCTGGAGTGTACAGGGTTATAGCTACACCTTC - TRBJ1-2 TRBV30 -
CASSPSTRTGEQYF TGTGCCAGCAGTCCGTCGACTAGAACGGGCGAGCAGTACTTC - TRBJ2-7 TRBV6-5 -
CASSFSVGLGGTDTQYF TGTGCCAGCAGCTTTAGCGTAGGACTAGGAGGCACAGATACGCAGTATTTT TRBD2 TRBJ2-3 TRBV7-2 -
CASSQSYEQYF TGTGCCAGCAGCCAATCTTACGAGCAGTACTTC - TRBJ2-7 TRBV3-1/TRBV3-2 -
CASRDRVQTDTQYF TGTGCCAGCAGAGACAGGGTACAGACAGATACGCAGTATTTT TRBD1 TRBJ2-3 TRBV2 -
CSVEVMAGLPLHF TGCAGCGTTGAAGTAATGGCGGGACTCCCCCTCCACTTT - TRBJ1-6 TRBV29-1 -
CASSQELREKIQDQPQHF TGTGCCAGCAGCCAAGAATTAAGGGAGAAGATCCAAGATCAGCCCCAGCATTTT - TRBJ1-5 TRBV3-1/TRBV3-2 few
CASSSNADQGADEQYF TGTGCCAGCAGCTCCAATGCGGACCAGGGGGCTGACGAGCAGTACTTC TRBD1 TRBJ2-7 TRBV7-9 -
CASTRRATDTQYF TGTGCCAGTACGAGGCGGGCCACAGATACGCAGTATTTT - TRBJ2-3 TRBV6-6 -
CSVSGVDGYTF TGCAGCGTGTCCGGGGTCGATGGCTACACCTTC - TRBJ1-2 TRBV29-1 -
CASYGLAGLRGTDTQYF TGTGCCAGCTACGGACTAGCGGGATTGAGGGGGACAGATACGCAGTATTTT TRBD2 TRBJ2-3 TRBV7-2 -
CASSPGIYSNQPQHF TGTGCCAGCAGCCCAGGGATCTATAGCAATCAGCCCCAGCATTTT - TRBJ1-5 TRBV27 -
CASSHPRSRLAAYEQYF TGCGCCAGCAGCCACCCGAGATCGCGCCTAGCGGCCTACGAGCAGTACTTC TRBD2 TRBJ2-7 TRBV4-1 -
CASSPTGPNSPLHF TGTGCCAGCTCACCGACAGGACCTAATTCACCCCTCCACTTT - TRBJ1-6 TRBV18 few